This record concerns one T cell receptor beta chain sequence. The CDR3 runs 14 residues. CDR1 is MNHEY, CDR2 SVGAGI, per germline. J gave up 2 bases and V 5 bases, and 5 bases lay outside the gene matches. The study ran its PCR with 60 Vbeta and 13 Jbeta primers. Clones were read by immunoSEQ multiplex PCR, and TCRdb kept only the in-frame ones, dropping some. The sample contains about 120,000 clones, about 62% of which appear only once. These data belong to a study of cytomegalovirus exposure and HLA in healthy donors. This TCR derives from a woman aged 40 to 50 in good health and CMV-seropositive. The source material was PBMCs. V gene TRBV6-5 combines with J gene TRBJ2-5; 7 bases are shared with TRBD1. The CDR3 protein is CASSRDRTQETQYF. Written as DNA, the CDR3 is TGTGCCAGCAGTAGGGACAGAACACAAGAGACCCAGTACTTC.